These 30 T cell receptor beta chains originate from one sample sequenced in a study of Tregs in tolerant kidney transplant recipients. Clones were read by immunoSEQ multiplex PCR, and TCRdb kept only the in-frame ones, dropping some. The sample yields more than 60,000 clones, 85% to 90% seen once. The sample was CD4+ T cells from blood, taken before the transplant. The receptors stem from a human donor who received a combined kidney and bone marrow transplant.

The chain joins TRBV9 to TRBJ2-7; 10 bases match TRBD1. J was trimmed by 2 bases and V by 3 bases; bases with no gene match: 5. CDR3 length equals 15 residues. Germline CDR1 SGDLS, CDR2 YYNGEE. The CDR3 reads CASSATGQGTYEQYF. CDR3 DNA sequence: TGTGCCAGCAGCGCCACGGGACAGGGGACCTACGAGCAGTACTTC. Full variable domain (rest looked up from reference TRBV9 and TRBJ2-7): DSGVTQTPKHLITATGQRVTLRCSPRSGDLSVYWYQQSLDQGLQFLIQYYNGEERAKGNILERFSAQQFPDLHSELNLSSLELGDSALYFCASSATGQGTYEQYFGPGTRLTVT.

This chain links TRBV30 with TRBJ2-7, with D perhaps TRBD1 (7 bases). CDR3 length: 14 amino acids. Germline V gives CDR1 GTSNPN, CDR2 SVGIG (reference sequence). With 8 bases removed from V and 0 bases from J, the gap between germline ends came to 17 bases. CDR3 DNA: TGTGCCCACAGGAGGGACAGCGTCTCCTACGAGCAGTACTTC. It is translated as CAHRRDSVSYEQYF.

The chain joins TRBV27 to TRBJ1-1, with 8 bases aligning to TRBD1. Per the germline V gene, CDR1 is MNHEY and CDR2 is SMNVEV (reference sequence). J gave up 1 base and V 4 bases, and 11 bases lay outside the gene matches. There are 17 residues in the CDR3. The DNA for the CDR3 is TGTGCCAGCAGTTCGCAAAAAACCGGGACAGGGAACACTGAAGCTTTCTTT. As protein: CASSSQKTGTGNTEAFF.

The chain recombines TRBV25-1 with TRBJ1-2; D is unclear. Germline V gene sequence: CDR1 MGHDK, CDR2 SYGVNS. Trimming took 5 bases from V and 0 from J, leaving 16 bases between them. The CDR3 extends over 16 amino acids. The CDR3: CASSHLESRTNYGYTF. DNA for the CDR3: TGTGCCAGCAGTCATCTAGAATCTCGGACTAACTATGGCTACACCTTC.

CDR3 sequence: CASSKSGRASDTQYF. CDR3 nucleotides: TGTGCCAGCAGCAAGAGCGGGAGGGCCTCAGATACGCAGTATTTT. J is TRBJ2-3 and V is TRBV9; 10 bases match TRBD2. Germline V gives CDR1 SGDLS, CDR2 YYNGEE. With V trimmed by 4 bases and J by 4 bases, 6 bases remained unmatched. The length of the CDR3 is 15 residues.

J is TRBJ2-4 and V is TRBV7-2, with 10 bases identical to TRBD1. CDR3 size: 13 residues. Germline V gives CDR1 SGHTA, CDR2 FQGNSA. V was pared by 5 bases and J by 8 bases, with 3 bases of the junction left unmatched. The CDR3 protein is CASSTGTGDIQYF. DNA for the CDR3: TGTGCCAGCAGCACCGGGACAGGGGACATTCAGTACTTC.

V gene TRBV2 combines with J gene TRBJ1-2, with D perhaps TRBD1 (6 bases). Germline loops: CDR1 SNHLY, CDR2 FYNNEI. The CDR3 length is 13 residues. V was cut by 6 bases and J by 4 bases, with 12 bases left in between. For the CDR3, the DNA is TGTGCCAGCAGAGAGACAGGCAGCTATGGCTACACCTTC. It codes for CASRETGSYGYTF.

The CDR3 here is CASSLTSINIQYF. For the CDR3, the DNA is TGCGCCAGCAGCCTTACTAGTATAAACATTCAGTACTTC. The V and J genes are TRBV4-1 and TRBJ2-4; D possibly corresponds to TRBD2 (5 bases). CDR3 size: 13 residues. V lost 4 bases to trimming and J lost 6 bases, with 10 bases between them. Germline V gene data show CDR1 as MGHRA and CDR2 as YSYEKL.

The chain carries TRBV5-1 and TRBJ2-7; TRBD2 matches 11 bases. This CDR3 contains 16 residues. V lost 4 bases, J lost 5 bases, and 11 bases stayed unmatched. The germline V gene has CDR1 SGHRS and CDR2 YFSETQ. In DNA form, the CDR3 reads TGCGCCAGCAGCCCGGGGACTAGCGGTGATGGGCACGAGCAGTACTTC. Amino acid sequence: CASSPGTSGDGHEQYF.

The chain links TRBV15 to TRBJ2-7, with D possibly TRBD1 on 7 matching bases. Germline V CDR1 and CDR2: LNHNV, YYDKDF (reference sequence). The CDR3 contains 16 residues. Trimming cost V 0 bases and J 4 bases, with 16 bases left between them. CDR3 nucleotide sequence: TGTGCCACCAGCAGAGATCTGACAGGGACTTGGTACGAGCAGTACTTC. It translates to CATSRDLTGTWYEQYF.

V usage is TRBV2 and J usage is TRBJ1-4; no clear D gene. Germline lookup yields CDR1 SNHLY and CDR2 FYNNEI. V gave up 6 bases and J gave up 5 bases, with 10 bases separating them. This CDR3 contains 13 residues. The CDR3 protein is CASSNSRNEKLFF. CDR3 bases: TGTGCCAGCAGCAACTCCAGGAATGAAAAACTGTTTTTT.

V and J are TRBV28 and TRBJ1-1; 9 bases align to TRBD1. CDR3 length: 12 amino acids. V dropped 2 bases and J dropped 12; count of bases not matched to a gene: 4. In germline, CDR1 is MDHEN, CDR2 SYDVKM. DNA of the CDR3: TGTGCCAGCAGTTTAGGGACAGGGTCGCCTTTCTTT. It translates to CASSLGTGSPFF.

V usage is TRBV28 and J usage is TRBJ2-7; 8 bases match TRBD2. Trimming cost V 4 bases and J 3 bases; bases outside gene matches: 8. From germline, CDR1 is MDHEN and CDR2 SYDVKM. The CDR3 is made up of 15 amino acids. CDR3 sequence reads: CASSSGGESLYEQYF. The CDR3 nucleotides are TGTGCCAGCAGTTCCGGGGGGGAGTCCCTCTACGAGCAGTACTTC.

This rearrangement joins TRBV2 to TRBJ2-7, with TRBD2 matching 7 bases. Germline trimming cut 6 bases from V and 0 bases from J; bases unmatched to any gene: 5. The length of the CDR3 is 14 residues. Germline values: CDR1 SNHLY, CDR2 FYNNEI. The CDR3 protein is CASRGSGTSYEQYF. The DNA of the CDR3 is TGTGCCAGCAGGGGAAGCGGGACCTCCTACGAGCAGTACTTC.

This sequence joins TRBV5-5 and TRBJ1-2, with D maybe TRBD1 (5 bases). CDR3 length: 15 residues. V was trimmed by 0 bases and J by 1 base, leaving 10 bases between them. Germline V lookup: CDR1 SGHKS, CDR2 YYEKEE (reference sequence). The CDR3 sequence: CASSLGAGINYGYTF. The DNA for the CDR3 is TGTGCCAGCAGCTTGGGGGCAGGGATTAACTATGGCTACACCTTC.

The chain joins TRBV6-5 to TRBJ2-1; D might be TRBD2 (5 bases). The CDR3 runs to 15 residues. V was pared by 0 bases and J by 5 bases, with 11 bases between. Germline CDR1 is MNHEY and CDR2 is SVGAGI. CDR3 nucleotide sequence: TGTGCCAGCAGTTACTCGAGGGCCCAAAACAATGAGCAGTTCTTC. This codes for CASSYSRAQNNEQFF.

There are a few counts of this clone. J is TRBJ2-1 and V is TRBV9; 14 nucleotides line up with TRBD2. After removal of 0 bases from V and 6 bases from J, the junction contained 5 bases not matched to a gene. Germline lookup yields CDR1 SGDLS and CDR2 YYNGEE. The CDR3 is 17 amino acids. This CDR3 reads CASSVGIGLAGGNEQFF. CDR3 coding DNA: TGTGCCAGCAGCGTAGGTATCGGACTAGCGGGAGGCAATGAGCAGTTCTTC.

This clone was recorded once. CDR3 nucleotide sequence: TGTGCCAGCAGTGGGCACAGGGGCACTGAAGCTTTCTTT. Its protein product is CASSGHRGTEAFF. V gene TRBV25-1 combines with J gene TRBJ1-1; 7 bases agree with TRBD1. CDR3 length equals 13 residues. With V trimmed by 4 bases and J by 4 bases, 3 bases remained unmatched. CDR1 is MGHDK and CDR2 is SYGVNS in the germline V gene.

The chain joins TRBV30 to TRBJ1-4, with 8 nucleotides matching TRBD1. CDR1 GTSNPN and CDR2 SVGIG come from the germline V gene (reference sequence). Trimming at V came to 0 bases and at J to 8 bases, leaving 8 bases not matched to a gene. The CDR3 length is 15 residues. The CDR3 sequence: CAWSVNSRGREKLFF. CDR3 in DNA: TGTGCCTGGAGTGTAAATAGCAGGGGGCGGGAAAAACTGTTTTTT.

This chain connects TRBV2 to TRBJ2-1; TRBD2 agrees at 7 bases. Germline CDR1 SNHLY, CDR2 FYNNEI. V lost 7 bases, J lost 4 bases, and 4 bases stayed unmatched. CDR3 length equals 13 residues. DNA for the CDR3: TGTGCCAGCAAAGGGCGGGAGTACAATGAGCAGTTCTTC. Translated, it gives CASKGREYNEQFF.

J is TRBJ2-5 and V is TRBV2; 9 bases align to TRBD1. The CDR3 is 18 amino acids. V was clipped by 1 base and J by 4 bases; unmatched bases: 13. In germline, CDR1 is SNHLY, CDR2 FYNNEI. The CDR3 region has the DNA TGTGCCAGCAGTGAAGGGTCCCTTACAGGGGGCAGGGGAGAGACCCAGTACTTC. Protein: CASSEGSLTGGRGETQYF.

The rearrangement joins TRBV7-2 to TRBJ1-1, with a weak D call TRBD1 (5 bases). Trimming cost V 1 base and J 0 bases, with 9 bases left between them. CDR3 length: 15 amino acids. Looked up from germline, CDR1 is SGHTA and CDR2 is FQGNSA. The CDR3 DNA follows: TGTGCCAGCAGCTTAGGGGGCCTGATGAACACTGAAGCTTTCTTT. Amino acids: CASSLGGLMNTEAFF.

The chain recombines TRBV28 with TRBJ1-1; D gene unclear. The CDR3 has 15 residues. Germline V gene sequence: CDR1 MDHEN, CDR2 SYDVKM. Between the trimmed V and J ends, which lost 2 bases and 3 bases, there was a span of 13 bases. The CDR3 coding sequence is TGTGCCAGCAGTTTACCCCTCAGGATTTACACTGAAGCTTTCTTT. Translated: CASSLPLRIYTEAFF.

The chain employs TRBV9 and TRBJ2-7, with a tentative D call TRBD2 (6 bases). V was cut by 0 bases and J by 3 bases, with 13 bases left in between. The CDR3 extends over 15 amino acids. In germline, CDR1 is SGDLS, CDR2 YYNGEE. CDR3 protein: CASSVEPGARYEQYF. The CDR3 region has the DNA TGTGCCAGCAGCGTAGAGCCGGGAGCACGCTACGAGCAGTACTTC.

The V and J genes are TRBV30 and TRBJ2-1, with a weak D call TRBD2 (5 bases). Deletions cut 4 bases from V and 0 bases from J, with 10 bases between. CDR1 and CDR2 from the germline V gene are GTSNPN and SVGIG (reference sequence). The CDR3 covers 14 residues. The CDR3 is CAWTLRGSYNEQFF. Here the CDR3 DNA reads TGTGCCTGGACCCTACGGGGCTCCTACAATGAGCAGTTCTTC.

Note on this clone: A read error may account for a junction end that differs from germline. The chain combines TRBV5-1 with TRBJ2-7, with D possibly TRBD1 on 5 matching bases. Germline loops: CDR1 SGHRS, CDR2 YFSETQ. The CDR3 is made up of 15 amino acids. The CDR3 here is CASSLVQVPTYEQYF. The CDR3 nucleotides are TGCGCCAGTAGCTTGGTACAGGTACCGACCTACGAGCAGTACTTC.

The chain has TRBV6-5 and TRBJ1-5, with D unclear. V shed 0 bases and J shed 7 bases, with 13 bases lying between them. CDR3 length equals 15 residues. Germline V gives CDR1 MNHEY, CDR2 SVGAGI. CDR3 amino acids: CASSYSAEGGQPQHF. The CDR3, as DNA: TGTGCCAGCAGTTACTCGGCGGAAGGAGGACAGCCCCAGCATTTT.

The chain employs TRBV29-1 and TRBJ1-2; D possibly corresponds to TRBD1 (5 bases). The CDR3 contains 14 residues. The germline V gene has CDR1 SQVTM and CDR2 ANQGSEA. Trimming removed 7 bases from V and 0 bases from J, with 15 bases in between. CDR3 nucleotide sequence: TGCAGCGCCCGGTGGACAAACCCTAACTATGGCTACACCTTC. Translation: CSARWTNPNYGYTF.

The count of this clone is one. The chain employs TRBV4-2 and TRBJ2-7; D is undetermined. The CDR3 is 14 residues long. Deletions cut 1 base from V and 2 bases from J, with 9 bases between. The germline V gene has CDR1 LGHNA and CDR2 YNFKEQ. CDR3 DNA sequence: TGTGCCAGCAGCCAAGTCCACATTACCTACGAGCAGTACTTC. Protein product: CASSQVHITYEQYF.

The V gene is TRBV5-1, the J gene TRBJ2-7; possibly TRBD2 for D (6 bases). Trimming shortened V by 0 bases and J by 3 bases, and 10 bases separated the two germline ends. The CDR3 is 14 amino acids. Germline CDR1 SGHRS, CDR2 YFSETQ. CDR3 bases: TGCGCCAGCAGCTTGGCCCCGGGGGACTACGAGCAGTACTTC. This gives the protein CASSLAPGDYEQYF. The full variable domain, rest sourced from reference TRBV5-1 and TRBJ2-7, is KAGVTQTPRYLIKTRGQQVTLSCSPISGHRSVSWYQQTPGQGLQFLFEYFSETQRNKGNFPGRFSGRQFSNSRSEMNVSTLELGDSALYLCASSLAPGDYEQYFGPGTRLTVT.